These T cell receptor beta chains were read from a single sample in a study of T cell repertoires in aging, cancer and after chemotherapy. A single record per CDR3 protein comes from TCRdb applying MiXCR to the multiplex PCR reads. Of 7,000 to 8,500 distinct CDR3 sequences in the sample, approximately 52% are singletons; the top ten hold about 4%. Sequencing was done on a sample of blood. All receptors derive from a human donor with a solid tumor. The CDR3 runs from the conserved cysteine through the conserved F or W.

>TRBJ1-1|TRBV28
CASSTASHRVTEAFF
>TRBJ2-3|TRBV7-9
CASSFEGTPDTQYF
>TRBJ1-5|TRBV6-1
CASSDGYSNQPQHF
>TRBJ1-5|TRBV28
CASSRRTVYSNQPQHF
>TRBJ1-2|TRBV19
CASSSVYGYTF
>TRBJ1-2|TRBV6-6
CASSEAGQPNYGYTF
>TRBJ2-6|TRBV7-9
CASSLFGANVLTF
>TRBJ2-2|TRBV6-2/TRBV6-3
CASSRQGSTGELFF
>TRBJ1-5|TRBV15
CATSPRTSEDQPQHF
>TRBJ2-1|TRBV7-9
CASVPNWPGNNEQFF
>TRBJ1-2|TRBV6-2/TRBV6-3
CASSSVPGQGNYGYTF
>TRBJ2-3|TRBV19
CASSPRGSEADTQYF
>TRBJ1-5|TRBV6-2/TRBV6-3
CASSWLRGSAQPQHF
>TRBJ1-1|TRBV19
CASSEFLENTEAFF
>TRBJ1-2|TRBV12-3/TRBV12-4
CASKPAGDNGYTF
>TRBJ1-2|TRBV6-1
CASSYGGQRDYGYTF
>TRBJ1-2|TRBV20-1
CSAPPGAWGYTF
>TRBJ2-7|TRBV19
CASSPLTGGPGEQYF
>TRBJ2-1|TRBV30
CAWSVGRYNEQFF
>TRBJ1-6|TRBV11-2
CASRRDSPLHF
>TRBJ1-6|TRBV6-5
CASSYSGQGGYSPLHF
>TRBJ1-4|TRBV30
CAVGDRGEGKLFF
>TRBJ1-6|TRBV27
CASSPLRQGASNSPLHF
>TRBJ1-5|TRBV6-2/TRBV6-3
CASSFPGPWGQPQHF
>TRBJ1-1|TRBV20-1
CSGTPRGEAFF
>TRBJ2-7|TRBV5-1
CASSLDRTGYGQYF
>TRBJ1-1|TRBV27
CASSLSWEYGSEAFF
>TRBJ1-1|TRBV29-1
CSVEWGGAYTEAFF
>TRBJ1-2|TRBV27
CASSFQDRGYGGYTF
>TRBJ2-3|TRBV4-3
CASSQEGSADTQYF
>TRBJ2-1|TRBV29-1
CSVAGLNSYNEQFF
>TRBJ2-7|TRBV6-6
CASSYGAGGSYEQYF
>TRBJ1-6|TRBV6-1
CASSEHGVLSPLHF
>TRBJ2-7|TRBV7-9
CASTPGGQGSSYEQYF
>TRBJ2-1|TRBV6-2/TRBV6-3
CASSSMPSGPEQFF
>TRBJ2-2|TRBV29-1
CSVQTVNTGELFF
>TRBJ1-5|TRBV19
CASSKDDNQPQHF
>TRBJ2-6|TRBV30
CAWSVDRGLPGANVLTF
>TRBJ2-3|TRBV6-2/TRBV6-3
CASSRRLAGGYTDTQYF
>TRBJ2-7|TRBV7-2
CASSLVLAGTGEQYF
>TRBJ2-3|TRBV12-3/TRBV12-4
CASRGRGVSADTQYF
>TRBJ2-7|TRBV7-2
CASSLAMGLAGSYEQYF
>TRBJ2-1|TRBV6-5
CASSYDPAGYNEQFF
>TRBJ2-7|TRBV20-1
CSASRARPKGGQYF
>TRBJ1-5|TRBV10-3
CAISPDRNNQPQHF
>TRBJ2-1|TRBV29-1
CSTTRGSSSYNEQFF
>TRBJ2-7|TRBV27
CASGGHEQYF
>TRBJ2-6|TRBV6-2/TRBV6-3
CASSALGLAGAGANVLTF
>TRBJ2-7|TRBV4-3
CASSQLAGGSYEQYF
>TRBJ1-2|TRBV19
CATVDRPGGYGYTF
>TRBJ2-1|TRBV7-2
CASSLMGAYNEQFF
>TRBJ2-3|TRBV28
CASSPHYAGGAPDTQYF
>TRBJ2-7|TRBV6-8
CASCPPRTSGNRSSYEQYF
>TRBJ2-1|TRBV20-1
CSATVGSYNEQFF
>TRBJ2-7|TRBV20-1
CSARVWGYEQYF
>TRBJ1-1|TRBV20-1
CSASPGGFSTEAFF
>TRBJ2-5|TRBV30
CAWSATGVETQYF